This entry lists 2 T cell receptor beta chains sequenced from one sample in a study of a mutant IDH1 vaccine in newly diagnosed glioma. These receptors have no identified antigens. Produced via immunoSEQ multiplex PCR; TCRdb's table is partial and in-frame only. The sample carries 95,000 to 120,000 clones, about nine tenths recorded once. Time point of the sample: week 11, during vaccination. In every dose of vaccine, 300 ug of mutant IDH1 20-mer peptide was given alongside topical imiquimod. The sequenced sample was PBMCs, obtained from a glioma patient whose treatment included an IDH1 peptide vaccine. The receptors stem from a woman aged 50 to 60 with glioma.

The rearrangement uses TRBV4-1 and TRBJ2-7; 13 positions match TRBD2. Germline loops: CDR1 MGHRA, CDR2 YSYEKL. This CDR3 has 15 residues. V shed 3 bases and J 2 bases; nucleotides not matched to a gene: 1. The CDR3 region has the DNA TGCGCCAGCAGCCACGGACTAGCGGGGGCCTACGAGCAGTACTTC. Its protein is CASSHGLAGAYEQYF.

This chain connects TRBV6-1 to TRBJ2-3; weak D call: TRBD1 (6 bases). Germline assignment: CDR1 MNHNS and CDR2 SASEGT. The CDR3 sequence is 15 residues long. V lost 2 bases to trimming and J lost 3 bases, with 12 bases between them. The CDR3 region has the DNA TGTGCCAGCAGTGAAAGGACAGTCAGGACAGATACGCAGTATTTT. As protein: CASSERTVRTDTQYF.